This T cell receptor beta chain is from a study of cytomegalovirus exposure and HLA in healthy donors. Points from the study as a whole: In all likelihood, a cluster of highly shared sequence variants was a sequencing artifact. As a later analysis revealed, most CMV-associated TCR beta chains appeared HLA-restricted.

PCR was performed using 60 Vbeta and 13 Jbeta primers. Sequenced by immunoSEQ multiplex PCR; TCRdb stores in-frame clones only, minus some. The sample yields under 200,000 clones, 65% to 70% seen once. Germline assignment: CDR1 ENHRY and CDR2 SYGVKD. Between the trimmed V and J ends, which lost 2 bases and 0 bases, there was a span of 11 bases. The CDR3 length is 16 residues. This clone was counted between two and nine times. Its antigen is currently unknown. The V call is TRBV10-3, the J call TRBJ1-3; D is unclear. This clonotype originated in a woman between 18 and 29 years old in good health and CMV-seropositive. Material for sequencing was PBMCs. The CDR3 loop is CAISEGSYSSGNTIYF. The DNA of the CDR3 is TGTGCCATCAGTGAGGGTTCTTACTCCTCTGGAAACACCATATATTTT.